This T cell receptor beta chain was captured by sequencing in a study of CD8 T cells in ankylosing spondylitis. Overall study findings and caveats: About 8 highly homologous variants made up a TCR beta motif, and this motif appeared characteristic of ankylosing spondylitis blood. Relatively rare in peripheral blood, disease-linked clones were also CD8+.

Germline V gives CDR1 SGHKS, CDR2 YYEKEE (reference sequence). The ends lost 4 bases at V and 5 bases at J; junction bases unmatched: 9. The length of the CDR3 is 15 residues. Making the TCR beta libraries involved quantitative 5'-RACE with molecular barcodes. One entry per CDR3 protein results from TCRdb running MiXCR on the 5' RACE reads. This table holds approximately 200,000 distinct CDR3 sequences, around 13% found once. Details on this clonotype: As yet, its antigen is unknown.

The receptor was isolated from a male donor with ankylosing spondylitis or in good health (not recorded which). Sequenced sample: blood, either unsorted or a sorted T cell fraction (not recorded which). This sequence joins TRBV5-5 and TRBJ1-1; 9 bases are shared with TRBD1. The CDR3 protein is CASSLSGQGKTEAFF. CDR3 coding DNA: TGTGCCAGCAGCCTTTCGGGACAGGGAAAGACTGAAGCTTTCTTT. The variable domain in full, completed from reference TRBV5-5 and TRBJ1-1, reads DAGVTQSPTHLIKTRGQQVTLRCSPISGHKSVSWYQQVLGQGPQFIFQYYEKEERGRGNFPDRFSARQFPNYSSELNVNALLLGDSALYLCASSLSGQGKTEAFFGQGTRLTVV.